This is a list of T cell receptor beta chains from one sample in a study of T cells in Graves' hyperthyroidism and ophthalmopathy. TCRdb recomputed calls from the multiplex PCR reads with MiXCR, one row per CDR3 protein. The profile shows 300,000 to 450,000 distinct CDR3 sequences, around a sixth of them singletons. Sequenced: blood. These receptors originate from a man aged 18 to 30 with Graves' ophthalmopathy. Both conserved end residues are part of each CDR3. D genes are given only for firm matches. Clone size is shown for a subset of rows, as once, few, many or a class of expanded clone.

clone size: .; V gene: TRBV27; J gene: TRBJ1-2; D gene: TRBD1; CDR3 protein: CASTRDRSRGYTF; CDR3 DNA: TGTGCCAGCACCCGGGACAGGAGCAGGGGCTACACCTTC
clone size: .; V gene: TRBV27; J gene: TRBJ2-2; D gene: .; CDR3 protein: CVSTPPLPGTGELFF; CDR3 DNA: TGTGTCAGCACCCCCCCGCTGCCGGGCACCGGGGAGCTGTTTTTT
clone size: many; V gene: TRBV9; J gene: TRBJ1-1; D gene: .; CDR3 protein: CASSVEGSAGNTEAFF; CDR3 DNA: TGTGCCAGCAGCGTAGAGGGGTCGGCAGGGAACACTGAAGCTTTCTTT
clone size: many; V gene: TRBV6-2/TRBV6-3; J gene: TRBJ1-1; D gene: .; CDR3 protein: CASSYPPGNTEAFF; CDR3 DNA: TGTGCCAGCAGTTACCCCCCGGGGAACACTGAAGCTTTCTTT
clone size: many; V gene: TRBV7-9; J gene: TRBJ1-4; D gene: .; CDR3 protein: CASSQLESTNEKLFF; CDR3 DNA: TGTGCCAGCAGCCAATTAGAGTCAACTAATGAAAAACTGTTTTTT
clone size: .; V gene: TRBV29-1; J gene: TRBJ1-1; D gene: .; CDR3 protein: CSVEVMGEAFF; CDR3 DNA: TGCAGCGTTGAAGTGATGGGTGAAGCTTTCTTT
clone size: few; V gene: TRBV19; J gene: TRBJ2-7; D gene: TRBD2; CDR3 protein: CATSPPGGKVQYF; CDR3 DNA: TGTGCCACCTCACCTCCCGGGGGGAAGGTGCAGTACTTC
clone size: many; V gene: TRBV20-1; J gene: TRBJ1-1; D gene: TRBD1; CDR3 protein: CSASRNSQGVPPEAFF; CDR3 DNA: TGCAGTGCTTCGCGAAATAGTCAGGGGGTTCCCCCTGAAGCTTTCTTT
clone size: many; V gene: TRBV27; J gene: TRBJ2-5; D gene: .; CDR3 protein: CASSLGLNTQETQYF; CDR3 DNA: TGTGCCAGCAGTTTAGGGCTAAATACTCAAGAGACCCAGTACTTC
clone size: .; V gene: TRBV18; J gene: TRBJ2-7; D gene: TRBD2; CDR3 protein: CASSLRLASYYEQYF; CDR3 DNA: TGTGCCAGCTCATTACGACTAGCGTCGTACTACGAGCAGTACTTC
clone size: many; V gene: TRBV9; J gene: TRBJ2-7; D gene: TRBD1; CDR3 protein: CASSPGDRAYEQYF; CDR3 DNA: TGTGCCAGCAGCCCCGGGGACAGGGCGTACGAGCAGTACTTC
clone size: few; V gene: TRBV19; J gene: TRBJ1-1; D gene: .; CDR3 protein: CASISQAMNTEAFF; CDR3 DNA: TGTGCCAGTATCTCCCAGGCAATGAACACTGAAGCTTTCTTT
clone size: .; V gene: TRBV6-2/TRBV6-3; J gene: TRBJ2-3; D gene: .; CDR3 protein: CASSYAPTGFSTDTQYF; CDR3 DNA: TGTGCCAGCAGTTACGCCCCTACAGGGTTCAGCACAGATACGCAGTATTTT
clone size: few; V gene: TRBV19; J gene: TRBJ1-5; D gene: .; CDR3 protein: CASSKGGREQNQPQHF; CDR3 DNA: TGTGCCAGTAGTAAAGGAGGCAGGGAGCAGAATCAGCCCCAGCATTTT
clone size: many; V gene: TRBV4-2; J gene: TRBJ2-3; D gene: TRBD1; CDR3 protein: CASSQGQGATDTQYF; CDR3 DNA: TGTGCCAGCAGCCAAGGACAGGGGGCCACAGATACGCAGTATTTT
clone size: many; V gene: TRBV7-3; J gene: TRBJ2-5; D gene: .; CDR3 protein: CASSEDLETQYF; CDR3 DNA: TGTGCCAGCAGTGAGGATTTGGAGACCCAGTACTTC
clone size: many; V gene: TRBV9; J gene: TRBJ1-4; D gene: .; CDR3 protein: CASSAGLSREKLFF; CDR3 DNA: TGTGCCAGCAGCGCTGGATTGAGCCGGGAAAAACTGTTTTTT
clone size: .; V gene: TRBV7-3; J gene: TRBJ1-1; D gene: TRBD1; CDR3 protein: CATKQGAQDTEAFF; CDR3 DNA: TGTGCCACCAAGCAGGGGGCGCAGGACACTGAAGCTTTCTTT
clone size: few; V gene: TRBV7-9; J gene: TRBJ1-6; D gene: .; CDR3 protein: CASSFSGAMRNSPLHF; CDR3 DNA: TGTGCCAGCAGCTTCTCCGGGGCCATGCGGAATTCACCCCTCCACTTT
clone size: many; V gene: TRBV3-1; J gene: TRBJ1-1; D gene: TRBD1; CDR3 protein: CASSPGTVPSGAFF; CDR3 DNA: TGTGCCAGCAGCCCCGGGACAGTACCTTCGGGGGCTTTCTTT
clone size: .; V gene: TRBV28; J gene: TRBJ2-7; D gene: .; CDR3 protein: CASTAGASVHSYEQYF; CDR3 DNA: TGTGCCAGTACGGCAGGGGCCTCCGTTCATTCTTACGAGCAGTACTTC
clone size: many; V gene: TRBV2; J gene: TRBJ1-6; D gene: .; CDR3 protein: CASSEEEGSYNSPLHF; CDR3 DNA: TGTGCCAGCAGTGAAGAAGAGGGCTCCTATAATTCACCCCTCCACTTT
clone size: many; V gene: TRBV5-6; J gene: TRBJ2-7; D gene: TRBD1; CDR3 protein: CASSSPGTGITYEQYF; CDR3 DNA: TGTGCCAGCAGCAGCCCTGGGACAGGGATTACCTACGAGCAGTACTTC
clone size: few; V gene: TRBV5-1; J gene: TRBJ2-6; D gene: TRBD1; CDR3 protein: CASSALGTGDAGANVLTF; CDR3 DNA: TGCGCCAGCAGCGCCCTGGGGACAGGCGACGCCGGGGCCAACGTCCTGACTTTC
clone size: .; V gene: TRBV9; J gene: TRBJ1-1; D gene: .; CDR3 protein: CASSVGGGEVGSTEAFF; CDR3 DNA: TGTGCCAGCAGCGTAGGGGGGGGGGAAGTTGGGTCGACTGAAGCTTTCTTT
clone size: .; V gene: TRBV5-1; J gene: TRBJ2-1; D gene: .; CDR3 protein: CASSLAKPPSSYNEQFF; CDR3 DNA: TGCGCCAGCAGCTTGGCCAAGCCCCCCAGCTCCTACAATGAGCAGTTCTTC
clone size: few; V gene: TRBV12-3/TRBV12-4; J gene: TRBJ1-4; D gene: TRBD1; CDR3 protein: CTSSPDRGSEKLFF; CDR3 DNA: TGTACCAGCAGCCCGGACAGGGGGAGCGAAAAACTGTTTTTT
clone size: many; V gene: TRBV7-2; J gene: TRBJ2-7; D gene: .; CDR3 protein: CASSLVAGEPYEQYF; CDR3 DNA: TGTGCCAGCAGCTTGGTAGCAGGAGAACCCTACGAGCAGTACTTC
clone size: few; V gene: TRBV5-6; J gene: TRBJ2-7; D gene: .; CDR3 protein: CASSLVGTGIYEQYF; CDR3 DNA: TGTGCCAGCAGCTTGGTAGGGACCGGGATTTACGAGCAGTACTTC
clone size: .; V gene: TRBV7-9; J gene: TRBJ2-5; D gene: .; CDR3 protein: CASSLGQKKETQYF; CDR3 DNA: TGTGCCAGCAGCTTAGGCCAAAAAAAGGAGACCCAGTACTTC
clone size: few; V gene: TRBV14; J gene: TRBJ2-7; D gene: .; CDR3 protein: CASSQAWAYEQYF; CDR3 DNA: TGTGCCAGCAGCCAGGCTTGGGCGTACGAGCAGTACTTC
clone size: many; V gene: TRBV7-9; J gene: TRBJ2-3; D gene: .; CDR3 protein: CASTPSLPDTQYF; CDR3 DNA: TGTGCCAGCACCCCGTCTCTGCCAGATACGCAGTATTTT
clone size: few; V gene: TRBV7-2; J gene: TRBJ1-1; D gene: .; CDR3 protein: CASRDLRAGGYTEAFF; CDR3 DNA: TGTGCCAGCCGGGATTTACGGGCTGGGGGATATACTGAAGCTTTCTTT
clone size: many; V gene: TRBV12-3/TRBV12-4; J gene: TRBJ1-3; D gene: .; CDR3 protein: CASSFFSGNTIYF; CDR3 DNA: TGTGCCAGCAGTTTCTTCTCTGGAAACACCATATATTTT
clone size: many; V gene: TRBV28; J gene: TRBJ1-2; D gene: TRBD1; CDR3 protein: CASSFPGTGGGYTF; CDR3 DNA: TGTGCCAGCAGTTTCCCCGGGACAGGGGGTGGCTACACCTTC
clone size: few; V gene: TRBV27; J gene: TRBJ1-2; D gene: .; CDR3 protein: CASSLVGPAHSYTF; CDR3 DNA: TGTGCCAGCAGTTTAGTAGGACCAGCTCACTCATACACCTTC
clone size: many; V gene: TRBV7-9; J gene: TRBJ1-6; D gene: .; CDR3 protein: CASSSDSPLHF; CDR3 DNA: TGTGCCAGCAGCTCGGATTCACCCCTCCACTTT
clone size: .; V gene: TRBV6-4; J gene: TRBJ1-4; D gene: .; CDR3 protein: CASSVSRSGKLFF; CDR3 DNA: TGTGCCAGCAGTGTCTCCCGGTCGGGAAAACTGTTTTTT
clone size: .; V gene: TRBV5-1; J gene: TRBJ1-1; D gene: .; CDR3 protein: CASSPWGDTEAFF; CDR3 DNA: TGCGCCAGCAGCCCCTGGGGGGACACTGAAGCTTTCTTT
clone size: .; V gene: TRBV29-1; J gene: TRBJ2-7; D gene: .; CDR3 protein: CSVSQGPNSYEQYF; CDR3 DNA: TGCAGCGTCTCGCAGGGGCCCAACTCCTACGAGCAGTACTTC
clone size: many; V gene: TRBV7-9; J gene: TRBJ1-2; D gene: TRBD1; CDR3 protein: CASSAGTGYGYTF; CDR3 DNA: TGTGCCAGCAGCGCAGGGACAGGCTATGGCTACACCTTC
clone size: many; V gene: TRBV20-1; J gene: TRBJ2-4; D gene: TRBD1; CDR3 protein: CSAADRGTREYSKNIQYF; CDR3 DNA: TGCAGTGCCGCTGACAGGGGTACGCGAGAGTATTCGAAAAACATTCAGTACTTC
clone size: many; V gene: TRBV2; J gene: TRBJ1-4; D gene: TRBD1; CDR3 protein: CASTPWGQGANEKLFF; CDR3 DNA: TGTGCCAGCACCCCCTGGGGGCAGGGGGCTAATGAAAAACTGTTTTTT
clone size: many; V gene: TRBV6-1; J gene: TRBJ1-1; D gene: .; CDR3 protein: CASSERTVSTEAFF; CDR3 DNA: TGTGCCAGCAGTGAAAGGACAGTGAGCACTGAAGCTTTCTTT
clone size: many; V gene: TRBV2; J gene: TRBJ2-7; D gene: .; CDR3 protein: CASRTQNPNEQYF; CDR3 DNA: TGTGCCAGCAGGACGCAAAACCCTAACGAGCAGTACTTC
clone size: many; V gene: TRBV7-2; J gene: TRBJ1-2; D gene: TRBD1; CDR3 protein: CASSLETGGPYGYTF; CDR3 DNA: TGTGCCAGCAGCTTAGAAACAGGGGGGCCCTATGGCTACACCTTC
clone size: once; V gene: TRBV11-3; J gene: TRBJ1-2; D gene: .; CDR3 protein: CASSLRRGPGPDTF; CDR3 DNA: TGTGCCAGCAGCTTAAGGAGGGGCCCGGGACCAGACACCTTC
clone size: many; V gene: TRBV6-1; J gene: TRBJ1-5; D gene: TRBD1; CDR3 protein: CASSDFTGGGQPQHF; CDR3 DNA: TGTGCCAGCAGTGACTTTACAGGGGGCGGGCAGCCCCAGCATTTT
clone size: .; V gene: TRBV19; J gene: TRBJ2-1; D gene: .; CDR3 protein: CASMGVSYNEQFF; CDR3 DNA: TGTGCCAGTATGGGAGTATCCTACAATGAGCAGTTCTTC
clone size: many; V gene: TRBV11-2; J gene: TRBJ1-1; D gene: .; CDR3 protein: CASSPQEGDTEAFF; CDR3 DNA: TGTGCCAGCAGCCCCCAAGAAGGGGACACTGAAGCTTTCTTT
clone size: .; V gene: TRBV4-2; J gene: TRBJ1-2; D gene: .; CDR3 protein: CASSQRLRGSTNYGYTF; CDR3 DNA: TGTGCCAGCAGCCAAAGGCTACGAGGTTCGACTAACTATGGCTACACCTTC
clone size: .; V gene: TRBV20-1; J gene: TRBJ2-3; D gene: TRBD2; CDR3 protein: CSARVGVWLAGGISTDTQYF; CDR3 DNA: TGCAGTGCTAGAGTTGGCGTGTGGCTAGCGGGGGGGATAAGCACAGATACGCAGTATTTT
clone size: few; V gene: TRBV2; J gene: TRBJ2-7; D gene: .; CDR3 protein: CASSEGWQGYEQYF; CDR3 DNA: TGTGCCAGCAGTGAAGGGTGGCAGGGCTACGAGCAGTACTTC
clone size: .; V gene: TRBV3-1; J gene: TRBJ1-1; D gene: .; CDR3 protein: CASSEPARGNEAFF; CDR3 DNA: TGTGCCAGCAGCGAACCCGCCAGGGGCAATGAGGCTTTCTTT
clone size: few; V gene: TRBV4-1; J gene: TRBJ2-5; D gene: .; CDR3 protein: CASSQELADQETQYF; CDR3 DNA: TGCGCCAGCAGCCAAGAACTCGCGGACCAAGAGACCCAGTACTTC
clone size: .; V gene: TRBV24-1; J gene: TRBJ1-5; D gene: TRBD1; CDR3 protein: CATSFQGAYSNQPQHF; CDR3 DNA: TGTGCCACCAGTTTTCAGGGGGCATATAGCAATCAGCCCCAGCATTTT
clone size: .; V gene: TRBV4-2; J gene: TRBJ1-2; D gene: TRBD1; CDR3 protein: CASSRGQGEGYTF; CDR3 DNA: TGTGCCAGCAGCCGCGGACAGGGTGAGGGCTACACCTTC
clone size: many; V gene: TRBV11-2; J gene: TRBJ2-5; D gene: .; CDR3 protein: CASSPQFSGGEYF; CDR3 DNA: TGTGCCAGCAGCCCACAGTTCTCCGGGGGCGAGTACTTC
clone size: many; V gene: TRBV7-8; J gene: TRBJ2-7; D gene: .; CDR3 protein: CASRPRGSYEQYF; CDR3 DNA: TGTGCCAGCAGACCCAGGGGCTCCTACGAGCAGTACTTC
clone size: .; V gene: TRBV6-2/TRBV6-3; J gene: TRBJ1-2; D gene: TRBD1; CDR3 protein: CASRLDRGGYTF; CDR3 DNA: TGTGCCAGCAGACTCGACAGGGGCGGCTACACCTTC